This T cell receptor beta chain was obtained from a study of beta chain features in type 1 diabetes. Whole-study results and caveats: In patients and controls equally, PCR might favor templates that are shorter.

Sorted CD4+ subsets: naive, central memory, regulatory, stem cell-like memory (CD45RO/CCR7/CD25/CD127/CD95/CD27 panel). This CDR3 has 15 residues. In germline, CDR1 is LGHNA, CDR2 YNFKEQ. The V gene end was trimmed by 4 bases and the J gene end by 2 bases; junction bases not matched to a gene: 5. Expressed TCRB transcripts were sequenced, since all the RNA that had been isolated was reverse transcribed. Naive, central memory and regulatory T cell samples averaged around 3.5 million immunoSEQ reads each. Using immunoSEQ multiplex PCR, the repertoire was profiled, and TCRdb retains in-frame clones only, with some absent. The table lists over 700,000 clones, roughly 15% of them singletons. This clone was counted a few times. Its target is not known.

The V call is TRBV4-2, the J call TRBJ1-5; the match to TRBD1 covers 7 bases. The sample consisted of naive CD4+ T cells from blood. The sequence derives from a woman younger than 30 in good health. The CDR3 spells CASSRDRERNQPQHF. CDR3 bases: TGTGCCAGCAGCCGAGACAGGGAACGCAATCAGCCCCAGCATTTT.